This record concerns one TCR beta chain sequence. This clone's antigen is unknown. No base qualities exist here, and no much larger clone lies one base off it. TCRbeta CDR3 regions were amplified from genomic DNA by means of the immunoSEQ Assay, a bias-controlled multiplex PCR. The authors' analysis ran thus. Within the assay, amplification of reference gene primers was used to estimate how many nucleated cells each sample contained. To quantify the absolute abundance of each unique TCRbeta CDR3 rearrangement, sequence reads were collapsed and filtered. Productive Simpson clonality was computed per sample as the square root of Simpson's diversity index over productive rearrangements. Sourced from immuneACCESS, this table was stored by TCRdb with only in-frame sequences that have V and J called. A share of the clones is absent; for the studies checked, an unresolved V gene accounts for under half, and the remainder has no known explanation. That table gives V, J and clone size, and the DNA gave D and trimming. This sample comprises around 300,000 clones, approximately 90% of them detected only once. The ten largest make up 2% to 2.5% of the sample.

This entry comes from a study of blood T cell repertoires in COVID-19 (dated by TCRdb to 2020 to 2021). Looking at the study overall: Samples covering the acute and convalescent phases of COVID-19 were provided by collaborators in the United States, Italy and Spain. The prospective study material was composed of cDNA or gDNA derived from T cells, B-cell-depleted T cells, or PBMCs. The dataset comprised deeply sampled blood TCRbeta repertoires from subjects exposed to, actively infected with, or recovered from COVID-19. The repertoires were released in a freely available public database intended as a resource for research on the immune response to SARS-CoV-2. Samples came from the ongoing ImmuneRACE study (first 160 participants) plus 1,254 subjects from 6 global collaborators. Nearly every sample came with metadata listing a de-identified subject ID, COVID-19 status, age in years and sex. Where HLA class I and class II types were available, the types were taken from metadata supplied by the sample provider, not from assay-based typing.

At one collaborating source in Seattle, patients were enrolled during active infection and were followed longitudinally through the course of disease. Each collaborating institution followed its own protocols to collect whole blood in K2EDTA tubes. For TCRbeta analysis, collaborators shipped samples in one of three forms: frozen whole blood, isolated PBMCs, or DNA extracted from either of those sample types. The trim is 8 bases for V and 3 bases for J, with a gap of 15 bases between the germline ends. CDR1 MGHDK and CDR2 SYGVNS were looked up in the germline V gene. The CDR3 covers 14 residues, taking in both the cysteine and the phenylalanine. The kept DNA is CDR3 alone, 42 bases in frame from the first base. What the research found in general, with its limitations: The amount of clinical and demographic metadata varied by source and participant and was provided uncurated.

The material sequenced was peripheral blood. This TCR was sampled from a woman younger than 45 with COVID-19, enrolled during active disease. The sequence links TRBV25-1 to TRBJ2-3; a tentative D match to TRBD2 spans 6 bases. Here is the DNA: TGTGCCAGCCGCCCCGGGAGTAAGACAGATACGCAGTATTTT. Translated, this gives CASRPGSKTDTQYF. Here the CDR3 is joined to the reference TRBV25-1 and TRBJ2-3 genes, and the full variable domain is: EADIYQTPRYLVIGTGKKITLECSQTMGHDKMYWYQQDPGMELHLIHYSYGVNSTEKGDLSSESTVSRIRTEHFPLTLESARPSHTSQYLCASRPGSKTDTQYFGPGTRLTVL.